This TCR beta chain was found in a study of shared clonotypes between healthy human individuals. Study-wide findings and caveats: The naive CD4 repertoires of several donors were compared, and around 5% of clonotypes were shared. Sequencing depth was predicted to influence how clonotypes are shared among donors.

Regarding this clone: Its antigen is not known.

Replicate PCRs for sorted subsets used around 190 ng DNA; this equaled tens of thousands of T cell genomes. Measured with immunoSEQ multiplex PCR; TCRdb has only the in-frame clones, and not every one. The table shows about 650,000 clones, with 95% to 96% occurring only once. CD45RO negativity and positive selection for CCR7 defined naive CD8 cells, a population that excluded terminally differentiated effector memory CD45RA+ cells. This CDR3 comprises 13 residues. CDR1 SGHRS and CDR2 YFSETQ come from the germline V gene. V gave up 0 bases and J gave up 4 bases, with 8 bases separating them. This receptor was obtained from a woman aged 30 to 39 in good health. The sequencing sample was made of naive CD8+ T cells sorted from blood. This chain uses TRBV5-1 with TRBJ2-7; D perhaps matches TRBD2 (5 bases). The chain's CDR3 is CASSLAGLYEQYF. CDR3 coding DNA: TGCGCCAGCAGCTTGGCCGGACTGTACGAGCAGTACTTC. Full variable domain (outside the CDR3, taken from reference TRBV5-1 and TRBJ2-7): KAGVTQTPRYLIKTRGQQVTLSCSPISGHRSVSWYQQTPGQGLQFLFEYFSETQRNKGNFPGRFSGRQFSNSRSEMNVSTLELGDSALYLCASSLAGLYEQYFGPGTRLTVT.